This is a list of T cell receptor beta chains from one sample in a study of monozygotic twins with cystic fibrosis. Sequencing used immunoSEQ multiplex PCR; TCRdb keeps in-frame clones, though not all of them. The top ten hold roughly 0.19% of the sample, which has tens of thousands of clones, 75% to 95% seen once. Sequencing used blood. All receptors come from a boy aged 2-15 years with cystic fibrosis. Each CDR3 is given with its conserved first and last residue. Each record gives: J gene, clone size, D gene, V gene, CDR3 DNA, CDR3 protein. A D gene is named only where the DNA matches it firmly. Clone size is not always given. Where it is, it says once, few, many or a class for expanded clones.

>TRBJ1-2|-|-|TRBV11-1
TGTGCCAGCAGCCCGGCAGGGCTCTATGGCTACACCTTC
CASSPAGLYGYTF
>TRBJ2-1|-|-|TRBV4-1
TGCGCCAGCAGCCAAGGGAGTAATGAGCAGTTCTTC
CASSQGSNEQFF
>TRBJ2-7|-|TRBD2|TRBV9
TGTGCCAGCAGCGTAGGACGCCTAGCGGAGCTCTACGAGCAGTACTTC
CASSVGRLAELYEQYF
>TRBJ2-5|-|-|TRBV29-1
TGCAGCGTAGCACAGGGATTAGAGACCCAGTACTTC
CSVAQGLETQYF
>TRBJ2-5|-|TRBD1|TRBV18
TGTGCCAGCTCACCGGGACAGGGGTCCCAAGAGACCCAGTACTTC
CASSPGQGSQETQYF
>TRBJ2-3|-|TRBD2|TRBV6-5
TGTGCCAGCAGTTATTCGGGGGGACCGCAGTATTTT
CASSYSGGPQYF
>TRBJ2-7|-|TRBD2|TRBV14
TGTGCCAGCAGCCAAGACCCCGGGACTAGCGGGGGGTCGAGCTCCTACGAGCAGTACTTC
CASSQDPGTSGGSSSYEQYF
>TRBJ2-3|-|-|TRBV2
TGTGCCAGCAGGGGGGACCTCGTGGCGCAGTATTTT
CASRGDLVAQYF
>TRBJ2-7|-|TRBD2|TRBV5-6
TGTGCCAGCAGTCGCGGGGGGCCCCCCTACGAGCAGTACTTC
CASSRGGPPYEQYF
>TRBJ2-7|-|-|TRBV2
TGTGCCAGCAGATCTTACTACGAGCAGTACTTC
CASRSYYEQYF
>TRBJ2-6|-|TRBD1|TRBV13
TGTGCCAGCAGCTTAGAGGGGGCCAGCTCTGGGGCCAACGTCCTGACTTTC
CASSLEGASSGANVLTF
>TRBJ1-6|-|-|TRBV10-3
TGTGCCATCAGTGTAGATGGTAGCTCCTATAATTCACCCCTCCACTTT
CAISVDGSSYNSPLHF
>TRBJ2-3|-|TRBD2|TRBV18
TGTGCCAGCTCACCACCGAACGGGGGGATCCGCACAGATACGCAGTATTTT
CASSPPNGGIRTDTQYF
>TRBJ1-1|once|TRBD1|TRBV27
TGTGCCAGCAGTTTATCCCCAGGGGGCGCGTGGACTGAAGCTTTCTTT
CASSLSPGGAWTEAFF
>TRBJ2-3|-|-|TRBV21-1
TGTGCCAGCAGCAAAGAGGCGGGGCGTAGTAATACGCAGTATTTT
CASSKEAGRSNTQYF
>TRBJ1-5|-|-|TRBV15
TGTGCCACCAGCAGAGCAAATCAGCCCCAGCATTTT
CATSRANQPQHF
>TRBJ2-3|-|TRBD2|TRBV9
TGTGCCAGCAGCCGTACTAGCGGGGGGGCCGAAGATACGCAGTATTTT
CASSRTSGGAEDTQYF